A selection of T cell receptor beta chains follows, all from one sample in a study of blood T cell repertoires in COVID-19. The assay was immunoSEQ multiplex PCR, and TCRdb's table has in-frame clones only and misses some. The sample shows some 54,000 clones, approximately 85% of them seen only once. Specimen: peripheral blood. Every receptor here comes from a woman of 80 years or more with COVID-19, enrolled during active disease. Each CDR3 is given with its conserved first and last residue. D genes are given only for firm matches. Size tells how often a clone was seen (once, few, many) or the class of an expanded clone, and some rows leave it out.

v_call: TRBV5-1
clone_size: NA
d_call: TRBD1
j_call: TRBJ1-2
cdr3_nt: TGCGCCAGCAGCTTTCAGGGGGAGGATGGCTACACCTTC
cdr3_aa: CASSFQGEDGYTF

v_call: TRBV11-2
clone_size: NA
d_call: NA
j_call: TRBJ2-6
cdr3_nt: TGTGCCAGCAGTTCCAGACTGTTCTCTGGGGCCAACGTCCTGACTTTC
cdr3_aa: CASSSRLFSGANVLTF

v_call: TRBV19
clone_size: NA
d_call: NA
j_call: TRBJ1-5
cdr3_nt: TGTGCCAGTAGTAGAGACCGCCGCGGGCAGCCCCAGCATTTT
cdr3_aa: CASSRDRRGQPQHF

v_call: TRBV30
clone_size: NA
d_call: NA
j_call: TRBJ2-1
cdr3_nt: TGTGCCTGGAGTGTAAACAGCAATGAGCAGTTCTTC
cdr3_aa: CAWSVNSNEQFF

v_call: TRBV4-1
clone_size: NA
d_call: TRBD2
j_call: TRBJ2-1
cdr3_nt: TGCGCCAGCAGCCAAGTTCGGAGACTAGCGGGAGGTTTCGGTAGCGATGAGCAGTTCTTC
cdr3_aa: CASSQVRRLAGGFGSDEQFF

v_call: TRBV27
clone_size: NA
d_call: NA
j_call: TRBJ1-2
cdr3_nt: TGTGCCAGCAGTTTATCCCGCGAGGGCAGCTACACCTTC
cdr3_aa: CASSLSREGSYTF

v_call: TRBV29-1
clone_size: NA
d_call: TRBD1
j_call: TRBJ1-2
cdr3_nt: TGCAGCGGGACAGGGTTCGAGGGCTACACCTTC
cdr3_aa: CSGTGFEGYTF

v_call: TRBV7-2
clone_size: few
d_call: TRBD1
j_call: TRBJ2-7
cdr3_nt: TGTGCCAGCAGCTTCCAGGGGGCGGGAAGGGAGCAGTACTTC
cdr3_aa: CASSFQGAGREQYF

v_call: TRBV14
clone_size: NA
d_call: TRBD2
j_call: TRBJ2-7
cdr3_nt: TGTGCCAGCAGCCAAGAGAGTACTAGCGGGAGTGGCGAGCAGTACTTC
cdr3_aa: CASSQESTSGSGEQYF

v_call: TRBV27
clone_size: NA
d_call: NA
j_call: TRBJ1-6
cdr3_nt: TGTGCCAGCAGTTTATCCCAACAGGGTATCTATAATTCACCCCTCCACTTT
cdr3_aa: CASSLSQQGIYNSPLHF

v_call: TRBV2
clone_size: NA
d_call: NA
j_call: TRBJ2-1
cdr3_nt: TGTGCCAGCCGGAGGCGGGATATATTCGGGGAGCAGTTCTTC
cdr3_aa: CASRRRDIFGEQFF

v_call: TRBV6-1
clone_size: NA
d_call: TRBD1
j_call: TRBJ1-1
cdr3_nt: TGTGCCAGCAGTGACGGACAGGGTGGGAACACTGAAGCTTTCTTT
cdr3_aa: CASSDGQGGNTEAFF

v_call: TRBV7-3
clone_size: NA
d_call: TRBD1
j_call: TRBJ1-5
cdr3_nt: TGTGCCAGCAGCTTAGACAGGGGTAGTCAGCCCCAGCATTTT
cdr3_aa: CASSLDRGSQPQHF

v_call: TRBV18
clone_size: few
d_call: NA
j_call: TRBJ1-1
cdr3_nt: TGTGCCAGCTCACCTTCAGGGAACACTGAAGCTTTCTTT
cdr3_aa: CASSPSGNTEAFF

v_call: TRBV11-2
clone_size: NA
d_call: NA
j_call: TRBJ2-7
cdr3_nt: TGTGCCAGCAGCTCGGTCACCCAATTTGTCGCCTACGAGCAGTACTTC
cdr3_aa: CASSSVTQFVAYEQYF

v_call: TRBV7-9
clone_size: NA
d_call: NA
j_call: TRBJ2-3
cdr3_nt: TGTGCCAGCAGCTTAGCGGGCGGGGGCTTGACAGATACGCAGTATTTT
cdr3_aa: CASSLAGGGLTDTQYF

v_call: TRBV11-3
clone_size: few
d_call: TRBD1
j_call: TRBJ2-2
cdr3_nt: TGTGCCAGCAGCTTAACCTCTGGACAGGGGAACACCGGGGAGCTGTTTTTT
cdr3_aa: CASSLTSGQGNTGELFF

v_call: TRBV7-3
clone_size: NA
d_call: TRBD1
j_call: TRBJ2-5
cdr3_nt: TGTGCCAGCAGCTCGGGACAGACCTCGGAGACCCAGTACTTC
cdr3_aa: CASSSGQTSETQYF

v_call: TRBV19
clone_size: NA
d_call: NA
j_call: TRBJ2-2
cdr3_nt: TGTGCCAGTAGTATCCGGGAATTGAACACCGGGGAGCTGTTTTTT
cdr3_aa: CASSIRELNTGELFF

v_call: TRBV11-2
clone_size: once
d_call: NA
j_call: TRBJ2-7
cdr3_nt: TGTGCCAGCAGCCCTCGGGCCTACGAGCAGTACTTC
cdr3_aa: CASSPRAYEQYF

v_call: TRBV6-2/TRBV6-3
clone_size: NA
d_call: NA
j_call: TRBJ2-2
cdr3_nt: TGTGCCAGCAGCCCTAGAGGGGTACCAGGGAGGACCGGGGAGCTGTTTTTT
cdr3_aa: CASSPRGVPGRTGELFF

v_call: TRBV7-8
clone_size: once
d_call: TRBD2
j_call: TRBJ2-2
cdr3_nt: TGTGCCAGCAGATTAGCGGGAGCTAACACCGGGGAGCTGTTTTTT
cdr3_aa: CASRLAGANTGELFF

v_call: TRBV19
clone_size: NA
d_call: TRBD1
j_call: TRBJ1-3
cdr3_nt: TGTGCCAGTAGCAATAGGGGGCTTGGAAACACCATATATTTT
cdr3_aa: CASSNRGLGNTIYF

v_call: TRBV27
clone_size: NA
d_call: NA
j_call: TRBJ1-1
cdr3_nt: TGTGCCAGCACTCCGAGCCAGGTTAGCACTGAAGCTTTCTTT
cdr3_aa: CASTPSQVSTEAFF

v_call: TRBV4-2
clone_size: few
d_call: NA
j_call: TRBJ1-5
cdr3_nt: TGTGCCAGCAGCCAACGGTTGACAGGTGGTCAGCCCCAGCATTTT
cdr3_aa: CASSQRLTGGQPQHF

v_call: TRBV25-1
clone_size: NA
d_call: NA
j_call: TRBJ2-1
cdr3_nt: TGTGCCAGCAGTGAAAGGGACCTCCGGGAGAGGGACTACAATGAGCAGTTCTTC
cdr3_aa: CASSERDLRERDYNEQFF

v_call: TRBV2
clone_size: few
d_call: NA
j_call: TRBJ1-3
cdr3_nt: TGTGCCAGCAGTGAAAGGGCGGGCTCTGGAAACACCATATATTTT
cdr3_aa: CASSERAGSGNTIYF

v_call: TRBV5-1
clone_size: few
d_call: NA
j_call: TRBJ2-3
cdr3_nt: TGCGCCAGCAGCCTACAACAGGGCACAGATACGCAGTATTTT
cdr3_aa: CASSLQQGTDTQYF

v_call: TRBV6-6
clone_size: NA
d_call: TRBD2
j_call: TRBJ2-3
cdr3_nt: TGTGCCAGCAGTCCCGCGGGACTAGCGGGATCGACAGATACGCAGTATTTT
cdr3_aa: CASSPAGLAGSTDTQYF

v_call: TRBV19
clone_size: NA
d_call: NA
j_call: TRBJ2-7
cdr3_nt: TGTGCCAGTAGTAACCGCCCCCTGGCACCCGGGGTCCCCTACGAGCAGTACTTC
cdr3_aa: CASSNRPLAPGVPYEQYF

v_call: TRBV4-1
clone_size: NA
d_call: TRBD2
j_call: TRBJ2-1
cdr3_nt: TGCGCCAGCAGCCAAGATCGTGCGGGAGGGCCATCCGTTCGCTTGTTCTTC
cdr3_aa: CASSQDRAGGPSVRLFF

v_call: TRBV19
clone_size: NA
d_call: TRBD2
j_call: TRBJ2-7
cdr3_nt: TGTGCCAGTAGTATAGACGGGACTAGCGGGAACTACGAGCAGTACTTC
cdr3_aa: CASSIDGTSGNYEQYF

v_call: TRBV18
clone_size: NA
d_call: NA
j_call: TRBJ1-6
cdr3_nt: TGTGCCAGCTCACCAAACAGGGTCGACTCACCCCTCCACTTT
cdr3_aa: CASSPNRVDSPLHF

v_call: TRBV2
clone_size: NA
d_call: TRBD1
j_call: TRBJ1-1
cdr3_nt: TGTGCCAGCAAAGCAGGGGGCGGGCGGAACACTGAAGCTTTCTTT
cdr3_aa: CASKAGGGRNTEAFF

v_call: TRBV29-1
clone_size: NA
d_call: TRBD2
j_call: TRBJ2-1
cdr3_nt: TGCAGCGTGTACACTAGCGGGGCCTACAATGAGCAGTTCTTC
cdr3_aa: CSVYTSGAYNEQFF

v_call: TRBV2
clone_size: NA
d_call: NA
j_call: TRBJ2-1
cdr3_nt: TGTGCCAGCAAAGAGCGAGAGGTCAATGAGCAGTTCTTC
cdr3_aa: CASKEREVNEQFF

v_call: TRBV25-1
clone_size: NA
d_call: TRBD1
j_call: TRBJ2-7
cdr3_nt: TGTGCCAGCAGCGTTGGCGCAGGGGGCCCTTACGAGCAGTACTTC
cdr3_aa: CASSVGAGGPYEQYF

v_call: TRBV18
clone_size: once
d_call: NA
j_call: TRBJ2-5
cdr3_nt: TGTGCCAGCTCACCAATTTCGGAGACCCAGTACTTC
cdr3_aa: CASSPISETQYF

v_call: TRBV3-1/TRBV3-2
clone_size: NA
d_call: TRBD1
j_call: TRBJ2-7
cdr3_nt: TGTGCCAGCAGCCTTGGGACAGGGGGCTACGAGCAGTACTTC
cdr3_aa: CASSLGTGGYEQYF

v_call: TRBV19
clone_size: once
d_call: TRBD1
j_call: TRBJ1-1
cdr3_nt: TGTGCCAGTAAAAGGTCCGGGACAGGGGGCCTGAACACTGAAGCTTTCTTT
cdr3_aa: CASKRSGTGGLNTEAFF

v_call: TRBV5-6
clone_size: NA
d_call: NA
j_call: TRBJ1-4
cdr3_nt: TGTGCCAGCAGCTCCTCACGGTCAGGTCTTAATGAAAAACTGTTTTTT
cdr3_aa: CASSSSRSGLNEKLFF

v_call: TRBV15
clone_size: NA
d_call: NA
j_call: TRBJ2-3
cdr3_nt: TGTGCCACCGGAACGGGAGACCCCGATACGCAGTATTTT
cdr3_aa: CATGTGDPDTQYF

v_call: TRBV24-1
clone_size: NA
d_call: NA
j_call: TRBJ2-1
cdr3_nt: TGTGCCACCAGTGACCCGCGGGGTTCCCATGAGCAGTTCTTC
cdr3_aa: CATSDPRGSHEQFF

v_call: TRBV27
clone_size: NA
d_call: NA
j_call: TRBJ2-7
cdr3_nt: TGTGCCAGCAGTTCCCCGGGCCCCCAGGGCGAGCAGTACTTC
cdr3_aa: CASSSPGPQGEQYF

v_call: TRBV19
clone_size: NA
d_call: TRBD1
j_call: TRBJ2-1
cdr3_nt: TGTGCCAGTAAGGGGCAGGCAGGGGGCTTAAATGAGCAGTTCTTC
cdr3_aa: CASKGQAGGLNEQFF

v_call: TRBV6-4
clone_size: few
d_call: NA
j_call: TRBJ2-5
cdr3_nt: TGTGCCCCCAGACGAGGGAAGGGAGGCCAAGAGACCCAGTACTTC
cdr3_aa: CAPRRGKGGQETQYF